This section outlines one T cell receptor beta chain sequence together with its context. Its antigen is currently unknown. The protocol was immunoSEQ multiplex PCR, while the TCRdb copy is restricted to in-frame clones and leaves out a portion. The table records about 400,000 clones, approximately 83% of them present only once. These data are taken from a study of Ad26.COV2.S vaccination and SARS-CoV-2 variants. Findings and caveats of the study: People who got the vaccine had more spike-specific TCR breadth than people who got placebo.

Regarding treatment: around 19 received Ad26.COV2.S at low or high dose, single or two shots; five or six received placebo; per-sample allocation not given. Sampling took place 63 days after the first vaccine or placebo injection. This CDR3 is 12 amino acids long. Germline V gene lookup returns CDR1 SGHDN and CDR2 FVKESK. Trimming cost V 4 bases and J 8 bases, with 11 bases left between them. This TCR derives from a person aged 18-65 years who received the Ad26.COV2.S COVID-19 vaccine or a placebo. The sample here was peripheral blood, taken in a trial of Ad26.COV2.S vaccine versus placebo. The rearrangement links TRBV14 to TRBJ1-2; tentative D call: TRBD1 (5 bases). The CDR3 sequence is CASSLPGGGYTF. CDR3 sequence (DNA): TGTGCCAGCAGCCTTCCGGGGGGGGGCTACACCTTC.